Sequencing of this TCR beta chain was carried out in a study of cytomegalovirus exposure and HLA in healthy donors. Clones were read by immunoSEQ multiplex PCR, and TCRdb kept only the in-frame ones, dropping some. The sample records 180,000 or so clones, around 84% being singletons. Germline CDR1 and CDR2: SQVTM and ANQGSEA. The CDR3 loop spans 14 amino acids. Trimming pared 4 bases from V and 4 bases from J, leaving 16 bases between. The chain has TRBV29-1 and TRBJ1-1, with TRBD1 as a possible D gene (5 bases). The source of this sequence is a woman in her thirties in good health and CMV-seropositive. The material sequenced was PBMCs. The CDR3 DNA reads as TGCAGCGTTGTTCTCGCGGGACGGGGCACTGAAGCTTTCTTT. It codes for CSVVLAGRGTEAFF.